This T cell receptor (beta chain) was identified during a study of T cell responses to AZD1222 COVID-19 vaccine. Sequencing used immunoSEQ multiplex PCR; TCRdb keeps in-frame clones, though not all of them. The sample lists approximately 150,000 clones, more than 75% occurring once. The CDR3 is 15 amino acids. V gave up 1 base and J gave up 5 bases, with 14 bases separating them. The V gene's germline CDR1 is MGHRA and CDR2 YSYEKL. Overall study findings and caveats: The repertoires were collected only after the peak T cell response. The donor cohort was predominantly white British with a female majority, and clonal diversity may have been underestimated.

A word on this clone: Its specificity is not known.

This specimen consisted of peripheral blood, obtained 28 days after the second AZD1222 dose. V usage is TRBV4-1 and J usage is TRBJ1-2; TRBD1 is a possible D gene (5 bases). The sequence derives from an adult who received the AZD1222 COVID-19 vaccine. CDR3 amino acids: CASSQVQAQRYGYTF. The CDR3 bases are TGCGCCAGCAGCCAAGTACAGGCCCAGAGGTATGGCTACACCTTC.